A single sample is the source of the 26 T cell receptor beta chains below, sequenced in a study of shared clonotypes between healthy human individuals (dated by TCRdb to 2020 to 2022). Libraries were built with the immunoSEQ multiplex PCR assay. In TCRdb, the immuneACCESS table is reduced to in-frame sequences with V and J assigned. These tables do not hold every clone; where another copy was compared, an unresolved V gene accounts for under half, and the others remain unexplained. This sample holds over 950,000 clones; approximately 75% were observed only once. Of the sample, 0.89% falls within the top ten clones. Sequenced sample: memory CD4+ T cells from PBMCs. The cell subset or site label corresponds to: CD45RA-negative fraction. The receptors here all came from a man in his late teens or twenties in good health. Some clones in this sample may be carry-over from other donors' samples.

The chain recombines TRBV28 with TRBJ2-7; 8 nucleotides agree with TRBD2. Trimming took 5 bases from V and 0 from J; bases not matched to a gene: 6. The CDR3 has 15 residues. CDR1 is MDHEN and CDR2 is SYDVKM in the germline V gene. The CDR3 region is CASSPFAGGSYEQYF. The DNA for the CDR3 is TGTGCCAGCAGTCCCTTCGCGGGAGGCTCCTACGAGCAGTACTTC.

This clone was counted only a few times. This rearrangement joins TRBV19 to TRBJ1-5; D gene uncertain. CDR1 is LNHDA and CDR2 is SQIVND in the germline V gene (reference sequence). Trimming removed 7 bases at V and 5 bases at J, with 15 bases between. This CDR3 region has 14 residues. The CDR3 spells CASTRGRRDQPQHF. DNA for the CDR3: TGTGCCAGTACGCGGGGAAGGCGGGATCAGCCCCAGCATTTT.

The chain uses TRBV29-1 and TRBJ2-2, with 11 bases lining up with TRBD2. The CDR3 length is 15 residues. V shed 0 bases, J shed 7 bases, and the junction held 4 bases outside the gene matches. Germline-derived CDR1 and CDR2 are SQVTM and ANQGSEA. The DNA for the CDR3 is TGCAGCGTTGAAGAAACTAGCGGGAGCGGCGGGGAGCTGTTTTTT. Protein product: CSVEETSGSGGELFF.

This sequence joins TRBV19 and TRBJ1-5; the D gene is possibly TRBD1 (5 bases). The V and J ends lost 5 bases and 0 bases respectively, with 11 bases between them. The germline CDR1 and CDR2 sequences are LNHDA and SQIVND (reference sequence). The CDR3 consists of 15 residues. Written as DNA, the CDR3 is TGTGCCAGTAGTCGGGGGGGATATAGCAATCAGCCCCAGCATTTT. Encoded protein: CASSRGGYSNQPQHF. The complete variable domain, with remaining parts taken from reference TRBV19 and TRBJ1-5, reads DGGITQSPKYLFRKEGQNVTLSCEQNLNHDAMYWYRQDPGQGLRLIYYSQIVNDFQKGDIAEGYSVSREKKESFPLTVTSAQKNPTAFYLCASSRGGYSNQPQHFGDGTRLSIL.

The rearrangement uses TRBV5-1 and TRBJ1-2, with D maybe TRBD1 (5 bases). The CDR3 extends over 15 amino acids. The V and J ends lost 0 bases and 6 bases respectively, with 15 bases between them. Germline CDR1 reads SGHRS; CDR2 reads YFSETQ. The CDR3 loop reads CASSLAAWGEDGYTF. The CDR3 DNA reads TGCGCCAGCAGCTTGGCGGCCTGGGGCGAGGATGGCTACACCTTC.

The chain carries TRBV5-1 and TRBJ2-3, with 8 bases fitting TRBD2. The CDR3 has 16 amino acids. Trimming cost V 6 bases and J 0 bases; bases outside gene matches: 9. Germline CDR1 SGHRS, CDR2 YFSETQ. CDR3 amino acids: CASKGWASGSTDTQYF. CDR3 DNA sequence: TGCGCCAGCAAGGGTTGGGCTAGCGGGAGCACAGATACGCAGTATTTT.

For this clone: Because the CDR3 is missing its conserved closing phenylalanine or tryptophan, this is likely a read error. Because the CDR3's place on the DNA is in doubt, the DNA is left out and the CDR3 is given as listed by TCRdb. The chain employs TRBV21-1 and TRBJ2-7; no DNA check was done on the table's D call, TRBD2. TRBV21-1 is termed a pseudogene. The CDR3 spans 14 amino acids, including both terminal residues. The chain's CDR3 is CASRSIIATRVRRA.

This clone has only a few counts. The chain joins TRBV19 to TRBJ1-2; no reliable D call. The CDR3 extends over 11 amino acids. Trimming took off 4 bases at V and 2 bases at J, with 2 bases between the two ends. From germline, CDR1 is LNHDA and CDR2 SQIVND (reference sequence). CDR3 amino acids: CASSRNYGYTF. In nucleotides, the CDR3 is TGTGCCAGTAGTAGGAACTATGGCTACACCTTC.

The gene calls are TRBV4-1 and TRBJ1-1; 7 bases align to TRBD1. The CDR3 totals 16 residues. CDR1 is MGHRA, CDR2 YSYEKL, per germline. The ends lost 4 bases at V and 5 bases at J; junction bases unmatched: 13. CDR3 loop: CASSPGTSTGRTEAFF. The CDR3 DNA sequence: TGCGCCAGCAGCCCGGGAACCTCGACAGGGCGGACTGAAGCTTTCTTT.

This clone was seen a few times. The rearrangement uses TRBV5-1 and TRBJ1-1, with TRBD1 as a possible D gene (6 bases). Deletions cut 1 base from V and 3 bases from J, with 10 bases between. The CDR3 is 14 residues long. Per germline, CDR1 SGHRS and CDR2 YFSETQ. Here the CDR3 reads CASSLMPGDTEAFF. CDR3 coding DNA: TGCGCCAGCAGCTTGATGCCAGGGGACACTGAAGCTTTCTTT.

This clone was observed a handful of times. The DNA for the CDR3 is TGTGCCAGCAGTTTACTCGGCAGGGGAAACTATGGCTACACCTTC. This gives the protein CASSLLGRGNYGYTF. The J gene is TRBJ1-2, the V gene TRBV28; D is perhaps TRBD1 (6 bases). Looked up from germline, CDR1 is MDHEN and CDR2 is SYDVKM. The CDR3 extends over 15 amino acids. Trimming removed 2 bases from V and 2 bases from J, with 12 bases in between.

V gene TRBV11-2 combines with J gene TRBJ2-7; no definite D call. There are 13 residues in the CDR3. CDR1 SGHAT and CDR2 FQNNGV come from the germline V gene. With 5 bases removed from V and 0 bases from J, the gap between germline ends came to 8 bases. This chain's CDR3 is CASSRGVSYEQYF. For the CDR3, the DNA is TGTGCCAGCAGCCGTGGTGTCTCCTACGAGCAGTACTTC.

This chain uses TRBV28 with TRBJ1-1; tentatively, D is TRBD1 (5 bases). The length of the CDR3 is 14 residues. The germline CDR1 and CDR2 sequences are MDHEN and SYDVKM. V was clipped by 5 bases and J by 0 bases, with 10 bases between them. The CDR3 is CASSRPGVNTEAFF. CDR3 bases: TGTGCCAGCAGTCGGCCGGGGGTGAACACTGAAGCTTTCTTT.

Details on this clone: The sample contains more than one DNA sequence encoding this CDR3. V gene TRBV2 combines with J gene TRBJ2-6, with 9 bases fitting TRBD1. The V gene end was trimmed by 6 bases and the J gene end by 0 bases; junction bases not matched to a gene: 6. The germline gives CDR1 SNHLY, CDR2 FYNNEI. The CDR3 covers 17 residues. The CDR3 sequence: CASREGQGNSGANVLTF. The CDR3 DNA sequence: TGTGCCAGCAGGGAGGGACAGGGAAACTCTGGGGCCAACGTCCTGACTTTC.

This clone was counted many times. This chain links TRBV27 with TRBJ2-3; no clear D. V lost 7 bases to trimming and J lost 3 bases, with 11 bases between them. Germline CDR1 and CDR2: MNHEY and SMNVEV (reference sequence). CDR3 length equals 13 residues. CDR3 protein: CASMQTATDTQYF. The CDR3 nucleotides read TGTGCCAGCATGCAGACCGCAACAGATACGCAGTATTTT.

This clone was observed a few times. CDR3 loop: CARSLQGTDTQYF. In DNA form, the CDR3 reads TGTGCCAGAAGCTTGCAGGGGACAGATACGCAGTATTTT. The chain combines TRBV5-3 with TRBJ2-3; TRBD1 might be the D (6 bases). TRBV5-3 is an ORF, and what it does is uncertain. The CDR3 extends over 13 amino acids. Trimming cost V 1 base and J 3 bases, with 6 bases left between them.

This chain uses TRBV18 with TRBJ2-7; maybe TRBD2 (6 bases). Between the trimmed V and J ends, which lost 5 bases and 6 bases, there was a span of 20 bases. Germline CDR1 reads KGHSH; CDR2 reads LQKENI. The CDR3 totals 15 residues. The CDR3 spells CASSAERPAGPEQYF. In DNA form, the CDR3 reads TGTGCCAGCTCAGCCGAGCGGCCAGCGGGCCCCGAGCAGTACTTC.

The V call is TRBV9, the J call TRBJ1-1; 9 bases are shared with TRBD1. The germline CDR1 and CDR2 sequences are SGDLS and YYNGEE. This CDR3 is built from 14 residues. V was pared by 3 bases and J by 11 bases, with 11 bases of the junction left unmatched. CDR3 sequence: CASSEGTGPSSAFF. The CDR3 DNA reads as TGTGCCAGCAGCGAAGGGACAGGGCCCTCCAGCGCTTTCTTT.

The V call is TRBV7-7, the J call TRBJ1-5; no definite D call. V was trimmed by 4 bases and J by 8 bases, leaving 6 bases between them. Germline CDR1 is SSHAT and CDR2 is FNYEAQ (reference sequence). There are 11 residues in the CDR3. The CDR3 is CASSSTKPQHF. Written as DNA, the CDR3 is TGTGCCAGCAGCTCGACCAAGCCCCAGCATTTT. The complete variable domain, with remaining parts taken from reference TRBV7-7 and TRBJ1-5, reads GAGVSQSPRYKVTKRGQDVTLRCDPISSHATLYWYQQALGQGPEFLTYFNYEAQPDKSGLPSDRFSAERPEGSISTLTIQRTEQRDSAMYRCASSSTKPQHFGDGTRLSIL.

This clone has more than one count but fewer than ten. This CDR3 reads CASSLLAGASSYEQYF. In DNA, the CDR3 is TGTGCCAGCAGCTTACTAGCGGGAGCGAGTTCCTACGAGCAGTACTTC. This sequence joins TRBV5-5 and TRBJ2-7; 11 bases match TRBD2. CDR1 is SGHKS, CDR2 YYEKEE, per germline (reference sequence). This CDR3 region has 16 residues. V shed 2 bases and J 1 base; nucleotides not matched to a gene: 5.

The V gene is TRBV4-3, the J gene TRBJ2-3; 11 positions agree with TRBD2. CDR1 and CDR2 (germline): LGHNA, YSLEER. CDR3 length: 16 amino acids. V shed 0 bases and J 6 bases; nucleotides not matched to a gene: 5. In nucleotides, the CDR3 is TGCGCCAGCAGCCAAGAAAGGTCTAGCGGGAGGGATACGCAGTATTTT. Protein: CASSQERSSGRDTQYF.

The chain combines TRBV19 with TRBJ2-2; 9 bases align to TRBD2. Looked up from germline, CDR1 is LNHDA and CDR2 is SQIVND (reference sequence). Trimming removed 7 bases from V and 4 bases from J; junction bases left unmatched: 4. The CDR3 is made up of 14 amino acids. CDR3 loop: CASNSGSGTGELFF. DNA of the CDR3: TGTGCCAGTAATAGCGGGAGCGGCACCGGGGAGCTGTTTTTT.

The CDR3 protein is CASSLVGYNEQFF. The CDR3 DNA is TGTGCCAGCAGCTTAGTGGGGTACAATGAGCAGTTCTTC. The chain is built from TRBV11-1 and TRBJ2-1; the D is unclear. This CDR3 region has 13 residues. Germline V CDR1 and CDR2: SGHAT, FQDESV (reference sequence). V was clipped by 1 base and J by 4 bases, with 5 bases between them.

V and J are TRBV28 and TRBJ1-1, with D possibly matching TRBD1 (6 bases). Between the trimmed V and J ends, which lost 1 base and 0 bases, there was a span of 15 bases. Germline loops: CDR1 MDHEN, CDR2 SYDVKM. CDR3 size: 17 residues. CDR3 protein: CASSLLQGSRVNTEAFF. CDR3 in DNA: TGTGCCAGCAGTTTATTACAGGGAAGTAGGGTGAACACTGAAGCTTTCTTT.

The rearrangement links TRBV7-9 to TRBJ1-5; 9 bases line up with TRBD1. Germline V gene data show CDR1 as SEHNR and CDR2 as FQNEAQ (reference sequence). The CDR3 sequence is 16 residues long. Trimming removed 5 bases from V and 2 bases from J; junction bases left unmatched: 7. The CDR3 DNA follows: TGTGCCAGCAGCGCCGGACAGGGGAGGGGCAATCAGCCCCAGCATTTT. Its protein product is CASSAGQGRGNQPQHF.

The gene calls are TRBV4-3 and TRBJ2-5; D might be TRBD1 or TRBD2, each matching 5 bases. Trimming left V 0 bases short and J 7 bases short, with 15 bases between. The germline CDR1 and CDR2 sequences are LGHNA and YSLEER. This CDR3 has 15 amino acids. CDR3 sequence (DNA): TGCGCCAGCAGCCAAGACTTGAGCTGGGACGGGACCCAGTACTTC. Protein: CASSQDLSWDGTQYF.